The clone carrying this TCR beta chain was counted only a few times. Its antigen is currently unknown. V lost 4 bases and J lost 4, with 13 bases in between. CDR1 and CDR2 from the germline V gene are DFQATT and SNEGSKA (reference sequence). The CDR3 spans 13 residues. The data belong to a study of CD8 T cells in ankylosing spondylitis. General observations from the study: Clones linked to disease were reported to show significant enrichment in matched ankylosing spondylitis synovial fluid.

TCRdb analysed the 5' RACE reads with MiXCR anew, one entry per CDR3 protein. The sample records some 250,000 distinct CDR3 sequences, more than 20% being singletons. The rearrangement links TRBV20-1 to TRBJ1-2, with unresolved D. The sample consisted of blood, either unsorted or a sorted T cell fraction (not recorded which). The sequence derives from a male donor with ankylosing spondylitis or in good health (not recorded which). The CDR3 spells CSATDPGSYGYTF. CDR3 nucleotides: TGCAGTGCTACAGACCCGGGCTCCTATGGCTACACCTTC.